Here is one T cell receptor beta chain with its context. Its antigen is unknown. Germline trimming cut 5 bases from V and 2 bases from J; bases unmatched to any gene: 4. The CDR3 runs to 15 residues. Germline V CDR1 and CDR2: SGHAT, FQNNGV. This entry belongs to a study of cytomegalovirus exposure and HLA in healthy donors. The PCR used 60 Vbeta and 13 Jbeta primers. Clones were sequenced by immunoSEQ multiplex PCR, and TCRdb holds only the in-frame ones, with some missing. This table holds roughly 120,000 clones, 65% to 80% found once. Study-wide findings and caveats: The listing of some 170 TCR beta chains classed them as cytomegalovirus-associated.

The clonotype comes from a woman in her forties in good health and CMV-seropositive. V and J are TRBV11-2 and TRBJ2-3, with 10 bases identical to TRBD2. The sequencing sample was made of PBMCs. The CDR3 coding sequence is TGTGCCAGCAGCCCGACTAGCGGGTTCACAGATACGCAGTATTTT. The encoded protein is CASSPTSGFTDTQYF.